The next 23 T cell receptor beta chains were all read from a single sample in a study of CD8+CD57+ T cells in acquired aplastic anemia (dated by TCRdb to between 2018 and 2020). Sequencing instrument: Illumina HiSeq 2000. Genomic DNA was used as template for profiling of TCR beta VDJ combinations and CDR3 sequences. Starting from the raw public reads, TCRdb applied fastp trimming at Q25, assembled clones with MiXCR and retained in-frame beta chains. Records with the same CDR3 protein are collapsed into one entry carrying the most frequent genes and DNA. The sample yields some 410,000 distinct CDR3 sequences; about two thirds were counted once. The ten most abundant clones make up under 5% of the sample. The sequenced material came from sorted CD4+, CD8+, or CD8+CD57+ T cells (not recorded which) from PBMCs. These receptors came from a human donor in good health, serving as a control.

CDR3 residues: CASSLDGSWVEQFF. In DNA, the CDR3 is TGTGCCAGCAGCTTAGACGGGAGCTGGGTTGAGCAGTTCTTC. This chain joins TRBV9 and TRBJ2-1; a possible D gene is TRBD2 (6 bases). The CDR3 length is 14 residues. The ends were cut back, 4 bases at V and 9 bases at J, with 17 bases in the middle. CDR1 and CDR2 (germline): SGDLS, YYNGEE.

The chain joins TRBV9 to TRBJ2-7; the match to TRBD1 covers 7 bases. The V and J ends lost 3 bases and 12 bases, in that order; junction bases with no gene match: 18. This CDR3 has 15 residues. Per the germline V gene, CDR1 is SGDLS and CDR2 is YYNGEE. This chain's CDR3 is CASSAIGNRGTDTYF. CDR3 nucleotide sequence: TGTGCCAGCAGCGCAATAGGCAACAGGGGAACTGACACGTACTTC.

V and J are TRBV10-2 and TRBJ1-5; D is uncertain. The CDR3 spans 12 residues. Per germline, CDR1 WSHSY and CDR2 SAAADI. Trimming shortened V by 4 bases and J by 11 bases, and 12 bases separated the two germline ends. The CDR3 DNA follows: TGCGCCAGCAGTGTGGCGAAGGAGACCCAGCATTTT. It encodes CASSVAKETQHF.

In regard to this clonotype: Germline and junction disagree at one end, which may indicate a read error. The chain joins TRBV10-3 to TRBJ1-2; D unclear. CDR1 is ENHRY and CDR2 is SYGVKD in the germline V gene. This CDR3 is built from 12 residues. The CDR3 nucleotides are TGTGCCATCGGTGCCTCTGGGCGACCCTACACCTTT. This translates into CAIGASGRPYTF.

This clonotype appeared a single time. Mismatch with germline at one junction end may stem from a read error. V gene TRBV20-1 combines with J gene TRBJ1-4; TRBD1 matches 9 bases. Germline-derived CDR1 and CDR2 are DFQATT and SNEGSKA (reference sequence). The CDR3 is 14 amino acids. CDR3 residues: CGAIYRGPGQKLFF. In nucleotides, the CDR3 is TGCGGTGCTATTTACAGGGGGCCAGGGCAAAAACTGTTTTTT.

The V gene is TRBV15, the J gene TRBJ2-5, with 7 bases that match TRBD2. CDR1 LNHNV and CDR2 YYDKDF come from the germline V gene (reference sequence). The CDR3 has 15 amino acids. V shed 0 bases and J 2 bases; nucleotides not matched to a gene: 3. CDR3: CATSRDGGLQETQYF. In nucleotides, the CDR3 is TGTGCCACCAGCAGAGATGGGGGACTACAAGAGACCCAGTACTTC. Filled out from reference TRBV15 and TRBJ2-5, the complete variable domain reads DAMVIQNPRYQVTQFGKPVTLSCSQTLNHNVMYWYQQKSSQAPKLLFHYYDKDFNNEADTPDNFQSRRPNTSFCFLDIRSPGLGDTAMYLCATSRDGGLQETQYFGPGTRLLVL.

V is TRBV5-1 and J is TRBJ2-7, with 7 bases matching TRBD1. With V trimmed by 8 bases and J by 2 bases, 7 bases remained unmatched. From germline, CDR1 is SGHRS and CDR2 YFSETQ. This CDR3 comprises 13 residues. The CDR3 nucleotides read TGCGCCAGGATCGGGACAGCCACCTACGAGCAGTACTTC. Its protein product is CARIGTATYEQYF.

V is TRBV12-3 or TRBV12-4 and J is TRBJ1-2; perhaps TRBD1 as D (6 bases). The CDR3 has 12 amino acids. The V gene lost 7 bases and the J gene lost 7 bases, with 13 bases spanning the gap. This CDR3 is CASTFDRIGYTF. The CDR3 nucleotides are TGTGCCAGCACCTTCGACAGGATTGGCTACACCTTC.

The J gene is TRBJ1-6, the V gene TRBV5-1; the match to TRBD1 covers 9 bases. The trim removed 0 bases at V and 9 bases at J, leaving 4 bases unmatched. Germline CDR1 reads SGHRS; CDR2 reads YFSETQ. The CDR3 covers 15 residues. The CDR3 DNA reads TGCGCCAGCAGCTTGGGGGGGACAGGGAGTTCACCCCTCCACTTT. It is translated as CASSLGGTGSSPLHF. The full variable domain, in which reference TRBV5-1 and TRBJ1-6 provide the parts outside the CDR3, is KAGVTQTPRYLIKTRGQQVTLSCSPISGHRSVSWYQQTPGQGLQFLFEYFSETQRNKGNFPGRFSGRQFSNSRSEMNVSTLELGDSALYLCASSLGGTGSSPLHFGNGTRLTVT.

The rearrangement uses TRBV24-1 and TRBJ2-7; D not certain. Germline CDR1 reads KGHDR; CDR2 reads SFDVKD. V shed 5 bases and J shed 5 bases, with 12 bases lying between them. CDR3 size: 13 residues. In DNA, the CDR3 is TGTGCCACCAGTGCTCGGGCCGACCACGAGCAGTACTTC. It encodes CATSARADHEQYF.

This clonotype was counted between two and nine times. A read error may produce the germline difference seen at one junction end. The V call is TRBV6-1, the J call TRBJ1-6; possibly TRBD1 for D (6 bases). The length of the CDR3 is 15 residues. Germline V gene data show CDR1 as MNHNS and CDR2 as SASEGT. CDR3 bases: TGTGCCAGCAGTGGCAGGGGACCTTATAATTCACCCCTCCGCTTT. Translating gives CASSGRGPYNSPLRF.

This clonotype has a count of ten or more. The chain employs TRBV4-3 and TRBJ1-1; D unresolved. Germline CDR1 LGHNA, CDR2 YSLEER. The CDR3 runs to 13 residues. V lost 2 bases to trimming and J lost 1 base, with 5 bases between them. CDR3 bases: TGCGCCAGCAGCCAAAAACGGAACACTGAAGCTTTCTTT. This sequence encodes CASSQKRNTEAFF.

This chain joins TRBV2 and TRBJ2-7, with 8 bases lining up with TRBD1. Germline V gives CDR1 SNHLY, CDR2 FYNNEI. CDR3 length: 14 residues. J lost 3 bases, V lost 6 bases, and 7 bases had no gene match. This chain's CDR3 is CASRDPGQDYEQYF. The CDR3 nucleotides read TGTGCCAGCAGAGATCCGGGACAGGACTACGAGCAGTACTTC.

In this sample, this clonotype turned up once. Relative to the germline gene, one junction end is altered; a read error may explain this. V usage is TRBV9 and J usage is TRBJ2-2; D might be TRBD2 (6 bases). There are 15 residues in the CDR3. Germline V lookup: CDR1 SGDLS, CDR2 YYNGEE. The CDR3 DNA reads TGTGCCAGCAGCCGCCAGGGAGGTGTATCCGGTGAGCTGTTTTTT. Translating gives CASSRQGGVSGELFF.

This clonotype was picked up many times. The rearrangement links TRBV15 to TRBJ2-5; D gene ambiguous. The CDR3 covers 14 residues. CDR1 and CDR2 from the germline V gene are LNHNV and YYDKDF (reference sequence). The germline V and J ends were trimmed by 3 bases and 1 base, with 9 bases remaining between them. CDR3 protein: CATSRGSSQETQYF. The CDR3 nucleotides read TGTGCCACCAGCAGGGGCTCCAGCCAAGAGACCCAGTACTTC. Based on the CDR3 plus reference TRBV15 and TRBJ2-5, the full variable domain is DAMVIQNPRYQVTQFGKPVTLSCSQTLNHNVMYWYQQKSSQAPKLLFHYYDKDFNNEADTPDNFQSRRPNTSFCFLDIRSPGLGDTAMYLCATSRGSSQETQYFGPGTRLLVL.

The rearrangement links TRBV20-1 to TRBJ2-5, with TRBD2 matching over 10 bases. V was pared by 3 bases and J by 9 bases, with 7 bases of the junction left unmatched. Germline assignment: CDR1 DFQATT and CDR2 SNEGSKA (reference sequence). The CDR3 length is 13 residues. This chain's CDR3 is CSARVAGGASQYF. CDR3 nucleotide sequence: TGCAGTGCTAGGGTAGCGGGGGGAGCCTCCCAGTACTTC.

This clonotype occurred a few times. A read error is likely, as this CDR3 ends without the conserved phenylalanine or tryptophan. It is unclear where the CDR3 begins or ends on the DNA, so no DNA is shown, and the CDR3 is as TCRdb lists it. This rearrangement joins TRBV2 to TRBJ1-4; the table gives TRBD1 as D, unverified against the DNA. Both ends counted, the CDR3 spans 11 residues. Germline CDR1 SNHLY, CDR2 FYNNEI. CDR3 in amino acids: CASSEAGAEDY.

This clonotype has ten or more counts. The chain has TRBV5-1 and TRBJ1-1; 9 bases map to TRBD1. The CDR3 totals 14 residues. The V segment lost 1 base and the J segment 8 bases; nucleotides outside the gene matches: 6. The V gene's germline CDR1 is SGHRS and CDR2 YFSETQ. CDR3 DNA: TGCGCCAGCAGCTTGTCGGGACAGGGATCGGAAGCTTTCTTT. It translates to CASSLSGQGSEAFF.

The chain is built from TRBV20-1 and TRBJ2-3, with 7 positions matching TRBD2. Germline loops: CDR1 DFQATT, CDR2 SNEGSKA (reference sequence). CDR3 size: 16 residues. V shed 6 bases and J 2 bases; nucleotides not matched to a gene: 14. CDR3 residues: CSAKAGRVGITDTQYF. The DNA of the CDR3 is TGCAGTGCCAAAGCGGGGAGGGTCGGGATCACAGATACGCAGTATTTT.

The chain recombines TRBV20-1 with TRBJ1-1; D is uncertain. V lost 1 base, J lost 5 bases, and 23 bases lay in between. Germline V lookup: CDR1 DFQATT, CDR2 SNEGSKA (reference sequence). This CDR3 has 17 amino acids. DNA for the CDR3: TGCAGTGCTAGAGCAGTAACAGCTGGACCCCTCGGTACTGAAGCTTTCTTT. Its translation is CSARAVTAGPLGTEAFF.

CDR3 bases: TGCAGTGCTAGAGGCACGCAGGGTCACGCTGAAGCTTTCTTT. It specifies CSARGTQGHAEAFF. V usage is TRBV20-1 and J usage is TRBJ1-1; D perhaps matches TRBD1 (5 bases). The CDR3 length is 14 residues. Germline V gene lookup returns CDR1 DFQATT and CDR2 SNEGSKA (reference sequence). Trimming cost V 1 base and J 6 bases, with 15 bases left between them.

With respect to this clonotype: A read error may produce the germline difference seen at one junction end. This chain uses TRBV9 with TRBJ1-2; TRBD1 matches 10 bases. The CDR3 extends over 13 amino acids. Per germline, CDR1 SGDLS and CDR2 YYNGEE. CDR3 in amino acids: CASGGTGDYGDHF. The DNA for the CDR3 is TGCGCCAGCGGCGGGACAGGGGACTACGGCGACCACTTC.

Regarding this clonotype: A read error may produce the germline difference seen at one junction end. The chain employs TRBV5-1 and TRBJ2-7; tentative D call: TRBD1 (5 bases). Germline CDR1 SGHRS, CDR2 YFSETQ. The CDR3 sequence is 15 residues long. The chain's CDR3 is CASSLGQASDHEQYF. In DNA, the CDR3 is TGTGCCAGCAGCTTGGGGCAGGCCAGCGACCACGAGCAGTACTTC.